This T cell receptor (beta chain) was identified during a study of T cell repertoires in cytomegalovirus infection. Trimming removed 10 bases from V and 2 bases from J; junction bases left unmatched: 7. Germline CDR1 is MNHEY and CDR2 is SMNVEV (reference sequence). The CDR3 totals 14 residues. On this clonotype itself: The antigen is undetermined.

MiXCR, applied by TCRdb to the reads, yields one record per CDR3 protein. Of under 250,000 distinct CDR3 sequences listed, 9% to 15% are singletons. Study outcomes and limitations: Summed public TCR beta family frequency identified CMV carriers bearing the relevant HLA.

The chain recombines TRBV27 with TRBJ2-7; 11 nucleotides line up with TRBD1. The source is a human donor in good health (CMV status not recorded). Some clones in this sample may be carry-over from other donors' samples. What was sequenced was PBMCs. Written as DNA, the CDR3 is TGTGCCACCAGGGAGGGACAGGGGGCCTACGAGCAGTACTTC. Translating gives CATREGQGAYEQYF.